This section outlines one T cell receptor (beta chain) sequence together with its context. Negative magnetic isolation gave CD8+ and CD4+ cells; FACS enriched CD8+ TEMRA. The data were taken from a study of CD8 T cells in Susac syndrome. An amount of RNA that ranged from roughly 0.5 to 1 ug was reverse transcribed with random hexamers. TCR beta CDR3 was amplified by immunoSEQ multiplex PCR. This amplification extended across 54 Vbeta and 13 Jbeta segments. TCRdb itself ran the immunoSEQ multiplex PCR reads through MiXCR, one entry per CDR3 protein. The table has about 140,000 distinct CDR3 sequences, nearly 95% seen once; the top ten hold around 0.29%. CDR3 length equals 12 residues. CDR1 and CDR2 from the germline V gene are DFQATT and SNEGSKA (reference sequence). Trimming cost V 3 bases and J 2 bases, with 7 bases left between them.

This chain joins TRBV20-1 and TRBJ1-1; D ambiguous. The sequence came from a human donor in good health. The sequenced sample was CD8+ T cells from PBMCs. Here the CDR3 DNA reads TGCAGTGCTAGTCCGCTCAACACTGAAGCTTTCTTT. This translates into CSASPLNTEAFF.